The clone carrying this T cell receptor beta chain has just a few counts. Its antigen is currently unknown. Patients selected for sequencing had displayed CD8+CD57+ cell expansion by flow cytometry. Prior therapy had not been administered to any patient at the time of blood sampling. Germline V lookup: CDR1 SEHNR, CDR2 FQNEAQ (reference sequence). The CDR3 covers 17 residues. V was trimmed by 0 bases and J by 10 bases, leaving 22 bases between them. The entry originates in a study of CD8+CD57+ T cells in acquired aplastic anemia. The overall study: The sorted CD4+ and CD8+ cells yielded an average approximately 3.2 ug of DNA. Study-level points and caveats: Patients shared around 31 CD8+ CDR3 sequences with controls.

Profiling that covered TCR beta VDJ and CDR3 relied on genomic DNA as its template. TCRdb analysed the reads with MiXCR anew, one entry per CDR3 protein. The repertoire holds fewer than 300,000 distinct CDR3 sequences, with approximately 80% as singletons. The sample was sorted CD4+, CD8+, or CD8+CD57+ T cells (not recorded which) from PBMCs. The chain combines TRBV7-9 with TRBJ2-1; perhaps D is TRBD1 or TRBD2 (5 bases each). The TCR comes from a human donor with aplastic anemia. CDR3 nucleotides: TGTGCCAGCAGCTTAGCGGGTAGCTACGGGGCCAACGTCGAGCAGTTCTTC. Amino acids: CASSLAGSYGANVEQFF.